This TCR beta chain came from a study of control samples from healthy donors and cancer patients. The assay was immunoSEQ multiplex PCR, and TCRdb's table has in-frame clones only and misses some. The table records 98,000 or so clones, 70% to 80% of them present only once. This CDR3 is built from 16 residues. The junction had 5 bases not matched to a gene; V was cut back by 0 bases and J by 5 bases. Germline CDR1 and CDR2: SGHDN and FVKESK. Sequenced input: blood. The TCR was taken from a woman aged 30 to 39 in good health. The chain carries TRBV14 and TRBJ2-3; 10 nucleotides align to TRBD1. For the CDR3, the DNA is TGTGCCAGCAGCCAAGATGCGACAGGGGGCCGAGATACGCAGTATTTT. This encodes CASSQDATGGRDTQYF.